What follows are 28 T cell receptor beta chains derived from one specimen sequenced in a study of shared clonotypes between healthy human individuals. The data were produced by immunoSEQ multiplex PCR, yet TCRdb's version contains in-frame clones alone and is incomplete. Altogether roughly 2.2 million clones are present, approximately 95% being singletons, with the ten largest covering 0.39%. The sequenced material came from naive CD4+ T cells from PBMCs. The subset was: CD45RA+ positively selected. The source is a man younger than 35 in good health. Some clones in this sample may be carry-over from other donors' samples.

The genes are TRBV7-9 and TRBJ2-7; D perhaps matches TRBD1 (6 bases). Germline CDR1 reads SEHNR; CDR2 reads FQNEAQ (reference sequence). V gave up 1 base and J gave up 3 bases, with 10 bases separating them. The CDR3 has 14 residues. The CDR3 here is CASSLVARGYEQYF. CDR3 nucleotide sequence: TGTGCCAGCAGCTTAGTTGCCAGGGGCTACGAGCAGTACTTC. The whole variable domain, filled in from reference TRBV7-9 and TRBJ2-7, reads DTGVSQNPRHKITKRGQNVTFRCDPISEHNRLYWYRQTLGQGPEFLTYFQNEAQLEKSRLLSDRFSAERPKGSFSTLEIQRTEQGDSAMYLCASSLVARGYEQYFGPGTRLTVT.

The genes are TRBV5-5 and TRBJ2-1; tentative D call: TRBD2 (5 bases). V lost 4 bases, J lost 2 bases, and 10 bases lay in between. From germline, CDR1 is SGHKS and CDR2 YYEKEE (reference sequence). This CDR3 is 14 amino acids long. The CDR3 here is CASSPTRAYNEQFF. The CDR3, as DNA: TGTGCCAGCAGCCCGACGAGGGCCTACAATGAGCAGTTCTTC.

To note about this clone: This CDR3 is also generated by other DNA sequences in the sample. This chain links TRBV2 with TRBJ1-2, with 7 nucleotides matching TRBD1. J gave up 5 bases and V 5 bases, and 2 bases lay outside the gene matches. Germline V gene data show CDR1 as SNHLY and CDR2 as FYNNEI. This CDR3 contains 12 residues. The CDR3 region has the DNA TGTGCCAGCAGTCCGACAGGGTATGGCTACACCTTC. Residues: CASSPTGYGYTF.

The rearrangement links TRBV5-6 to TRBJ1-1; D possibly corresponds to TRBD1 (6 bases). Per germline, CDR1 SGHDT and CDR2 YYEEEE. This CDR3 is 14 amino acids long. V lost 5 bases, J lost 3 bases, and 14 bases lay in between. CDR3 bases: TGTGCCAGCAGGGACGGCGCAGGGGACACTGAAGCTTTCTTT. It is translated as CASRDGAGDTEAFF.

The rearrangement joins TRBV7-9 to TRBJ2-7; no reliable D call. The germline V gene encodes CDR1 SEHNR and CDR2 FQNEAQ (reference sequence). Trimming removed 5 bases from V and 2 bases from J, with 10 bases in between. This CDR3 spans 13 amino acids. The CDR3 bases are TGTGCCAGCAGCCAAACTGTTACCTACGAGCAGTACTTC. This translates into CASSQTVTYEQYF. Using reference TRBV7-9 and TRBJ2-7 for the parts outside the CDR3, the full variable domain is DTGVSQNPRHKITKRGQNVTFRCDPISEHNRLYWYRQTLGQGPEFLTYFQNEAQLEKSRLLSDRFSAERPKGSFSTLEIQRTEQGDSAMYLCASSQTVTYEQYFGPGTRLTVT.

In its sample, this clone was seen once. The chain uses TRBV11-2 and TRBJ2-1, with 7 bases lining up with TRBD2. The CDR3 extends over 15 amino acids. V lost 5 bases and J lost 1; bases outside the gene matches: 5. The V gene's germline CDR1 is SGHAT and CDR2 FQNNGV. This CDR3 is CASSRGSHSYNEQFF. DNA for the CDR3: TGTGCCAGCAGCCGCGGGAGCCATTCCTACAATGAGCAGTTCTTC.

The chain has TRBV12-5 and TRBJ1-2; no definite D call. The CDR3 contains 12 residues. The germline V and J ends were trimmed by 1 base and 8 bases, with 8 bases remaining between them. CDR1 and CDR2 from the germline V gene are LGHNT and FRNRAP. The CDR3 loop reads CASGLGQSGYTF. CDR3 nucleotides: TGTGCTAGTGGTTTGGGCCAGAGCGGCTACACCTTC. The entire variable domain, with the rest obtained from reference TRBV12-5 and TRBJ1-2, is as follows: DARVTQTPRHKVTEMGQEVTMRCQPILGHNTVFWYRQTMMQGLELLAYFRNRAPLDDSGMPKDRFSAEMPDATLATLKIQPSEPRDSAVYFCASGLGQSGYTFGSGTRLTVV.

This sequence joins TRBV28 and TRBJ2-2, with D unresolved. This CDR3 contains 14 residues. Trimming shortened V by 2 bases and J by 4 bases, and 8 bases separated the two germline ends. Germline values: CDR1 MDHEN, CDR2 SYDVKM. DNA of the CDR3: TGTGCCAGCAGTTTACCCTCGAGCACCGGGGAGCTGTTTTTT. Residues: CASSLPSSTGELFF.

The V gene is TRBV2, the J gene TRBJ2-1; D is possibly TRBD2 (5 bases). V shed 8 bases and J shed 9 bases, with 11 bases lying between them. The CDR3 covers 11 residues. Germline values: CDR1 SNHLY, CDR2 FYNNEI. The CDR3 is CASEYAGEQFF. DNA of the CDR3: TGTGCCAGCGAGTACGCGGGTGAGCAGTTCTTC.

This chain connects TRBV11-2 to TRBJ2-1; D tentatively reads TRBD1 or TRBD2 (6 bases each). The CDR3 has 14 amino acids. Looked up from germline, CDR1 is SGHAT and CDR2 is FQNNGV. Deletions cut 6 bases from V and 6 bases from J, with 15 bases between. The CDR3 coding sequence is TGTGCCAGCAGGCCACCGGGGGCCGGCAATGAGCAGTTCTTC. This sequence encodes CASRPPGAGNEQFF.

This chain links TRBV7-3 with TRBJ2-3, with unresolved D. Trimming took off 5 bases at V and 0 bases at J, with 6 bases between the two ends. CDR1 is SGHTA and CDR2 is FQGTGA in the germline V gene. This CDR3 has 13 residues. The CDR3 here is CASSTHSTDTQYF. For the CDR3, the DNA is TGTGCCAGCAGCACCCATAGCACAGATACGCAGTATTTT.

This clone was recorded once. This chain joins TRBV6-4 and TRBJ2-3; possible D gene TRBD1, 5 bases. CDR3 length equals 15 residues. Per the germline V gene, CDR1 is MRHNA and CDR2 is SNTAGT. V was trimmed by 10 bases and J by 0 bases, leaving 17 bases between them. The CDR3 spells CATSQGRASTDTQYF. CDR3 nucleotide sequence: TGTGCCACCTCCCAAGGCAGGGCGAGCACAGATACGCAGTATTTT.

This clone was seen a few times. This sample includes further DNA sequences coding for the same CDR3. This chain links TRBV7-3 with TRBJ1-1; D is unclear. Germline CDR1 is SGHTA and CDR2 is FQGTGA. Trimming took 5 bases from V and 0 from J, leaving 7 bases between them. The CDR3 loop spans 13 amino acids. Written as DNA, the CDR3 is TGTGCCAGCAGCGCCCACCTGAACACTGAAGCTTTCTTT. It codes for CASSAHLNTEAFF.

This clone was detected only once. The V call is TRBV10-1, the J call TRBJ1-5; TRBD1 might be the D (6 bases). V was trimmed by 8 bases and J by 6 bases, leaving 14 bases between them. The germline V gene encodes CDR1 WNHNN and CDR2 SYGVQD (reference sequence). The CDR3 totals 13 residues. CDR3 region: CASGILGGQPQHF. CDR3 in DNA: TGCGCCAGCGGGATCCTAGGGGGTCAGCCCCAGCATTTT.

As concerns this clone: Other DNA sequences in the sample encode the same CDR3. The chain recombines TRBV19 with TRBJ1-4; D gene ambiguous. Germline V gene sequence: CDR1 LNHDA, CDR2 SQIVND (reference sequence). Trimming shortened V by 2 bases and J by 7 bases, and 11 bases separated the two germline ends. This CDR3 has 14 residues. CDR3 nucleotides: TGTGCCAGTAGTATAACTGGCGGAGGTGAAAAACTGTTTTTT. Translated: CASSITGGGEKLFF.

V gene TRBV14 combines with J gene TRBJ2-5, with TRBD1 identical over 8 bases. Germline V gives CDR1 SGHDN, CDR2 FVKESK. This CDR3 contains 16 residues. Losses at the gene ends were 0 bases for V and 4 bases for J; bases not matched to a gene: 7. The CDR3 coding sequence is TGTGCCAGCAGCCAAGATTCACAGGGGGGCACAGAGACCCAGTACTTC. Amino acids: CASSQDSQGGTETQYF.

V is TRBV25-1 and J is TRBJ1-5, with 10 bases matching TRBD1. V shed 1 base, J shed 6 bases, and the junction held 9 bases outside the gene matches. The CDR3 is made up of 17 amino acids. Germline V gene data show CDR1 as MGHDK and CDR2 as SYGVNS. As DNA, the CDR3 is TGTGCCAGCAGTGAATCACAAGGGACAGGGGTGGCTCAGCCCCAGCATTTT. It is translated as CASSESQGTGVAQPQHF.

This clone was picked up one time. The chain employs TRBV25-1 and TRBJ1-4; no clear D. This CDR3 region has 12 residues. Per germline, CDR1 MGHDK and CDR2 SYGVNS. Deletions cut 5 bases from V and 6 bases from J, with 7 bases between. The CDR3 bases are TGTGCCAGCAGTCTGCAATATGAAAAACTGTTTTTT. It translates to CASSLQYEKLFF. Filled out from reference TRBV25-1 and TRBJ1-4, the complete variable domain reads EADIYQTPRYLVIGTGKKITLECSQTMGHDKMYWYQQDPGMELHLIHYSYGVNSTEKGDLSSESTVSRIRTEHFPLTLESARPSHTSQYLCASSLQYEKLFFGSGTQLSVL.

V is TRBV28 and J is TRBJ1-2; TRBD1 is a possible D gene (5 bases). The V end lost 6 bases, the J end lost 5 bases, and 13 bases lay between the germline ends. From germline, CDR1 is MDHEN and CDR2 SYDVKM. CDR3 length: 13 amino acids. The CDR3: CASSSSRGYGYTF. The CDR3 bases are TGTGCCAGCAGCTCGTCGAGGGGATATGGCTACACCTTC.

The gene calls are TRBV9 and TRBJ2-3; 7 bases map to TRBD2. The length of the CDR3 is 17 residues. The V and J ends lost 2 bases and 2 bases, in that order; junction bases with no gene match: 11. Germline V CDR1 and CDR2: SGDLS, YYNGEE. The CDR3 protein is CASSVTLAEPLTDTQYF. CDR3 coding DNA: TGTGCCAGCAGCGTTACCCTAGCGGAGCCGCTCACAGATACGCAGTATTTT.

The V and J genes are TRBV9 and TRBJ1-5; TRBD1 is a possible D gene (5 bases). V was clipped by 4 bases and J by 7 bases, with 18 bases between them. Per germline, CDR1 SGDLS and CDR2 YYNGEE. The CDR3 is 15 amino acids. The CDR3 sequence: CASSFGLGVGQPQHF. The CDR3 nucleotides are TGTGCCAGCAGCTTCGGTTTGGGGGTGGGCCAGCCCCAGCATTTT.

This clone was seen a few times. This chain joins TRBV18 and TRBJ2-5; 7 bases map to TRBD1. After removal of 5 bases from V and 1 base from J, the junction contained 7 bases not matched to a gene. Germline V gives CDR1 KGHSH, CDR2 LQKENI. This CDR3 region has 15 residues. CDR3 residues: CASSFGTAIQETQYF. The CDR3 DNA is TGTGCCAGCTCATTCGGGACAGCAATCCAAGAGACCCAGTACTTC.

The chain recombines TRBV19 with TRBJ2-7; 8 nucleotides line up with TRBD1. Germline V gene sequence: CDR1 LNHDA, CDR2 SQIVND (reference sequence). With V trimmed by 9 bases and J by 4 bases, 5 bases remained unmatched. The CDR3 is 12 amino acids. The CDR3: CASTDRAYEQYF. The CDR3 DNA sequence: TGTGCCAGCACGGACAGGGCTTACGAGCAGTACTTC. Variable domain in full (rest from reference TRBV19 and TRBJ2-7): DGGITQSPKYLFRKEGQNVTLSCEQNLNHDAMYWYRQDPGQGLRLIYYSQIVNDFQKGDIAEGYSVSREKKESFPLTVTSAQKNPTAFYLCASTDRAYEQYFGPGTRLTVT.

The chain is built from TRBV5-1 and TRBJ1-4, with 7 bases fitting TRBD1. The CDR3 spans 15 residues. The ends lost 5 bases at V and 6 bases at J; junction bases unmatched: 10. Looked up from germline, CDR1 is SGHRS and CDR2 is YFSETQ. The CDR3 is CASSLNRDSYEKLFF. The CDR3, as DNA: TGCGCCAGCAGTCTTAATCGGGACAGCTATGAAAAACTGTTTTTT.

A remark on this clone: The junction and the germline gene differ at one end; a read error may be behind it. The chain couples TRBV7-2 to TRBJ1-1; D is undetermined. The length of the CDR3 is 13 residues. The V gene's germline CDR1 is SGHTA and CDR2 FQGNSA. The CDR3 nucleotides are TGTGCCAGCAGCTCCAGAAGGGAGACTGAAGCTTCCTTT. Protein sequence: CASSSRRETEASF.

As DNA, the CDR3 is TGTGCCAGCAGCTTTCTCGCTGTGCTGGGGGAGCAGTACTTC. This encodes CASSFLAVLGEQYF. This sequence joins TRBV7-2 and TRBJ2-7, with D unresolved. The germline V gene encodes CDR1 SGHTA and CDR2 FQGNSA. The CDR3 has 14 residues. V lost 3 bases to trimming and J lost 7 bases, with 16 bases between them.

This sequence joins TRBV28 and TRBJ2-7; 10 bases are a match to TRBD1. The CDR3 consists of 15 residues. CDR1 is MDHEN, CDR2 SYDVKM, per germline. The trim removed 5 bases at V and 1 base at J, leaving 5 bases unmatched. CDR3 sequence: CASSVTGQGSYEQYF. CDR3 nucleotide sequence: TGTGCCAGCAGTGTCACGGGACAGGGGTCCTACGAGCAGTACTTC. Complete variable domain (other parts from reference TRBV28 and TRBJ2-7): DVKVTQSSRYLVKRTGEKVFLECVQDMDHENMFWYRQDPGLGLRLIYFSYDVKMKEKGDIPEGYSVSREKKERFSLILESASTNQTSMYLCASSVTGQGSYEQYFGPGTRLTVT.

This clone appeared a single time. The chain carries TRBV11-2 and TRBJ2-7; the match to TRBD1 covers 10 bases. Germline-derived CDR1 and CDR2 are SGHAT and FQNNGV. V shed 0 bases, J shed 4 bases, and the junction held 6 bases outside the gene matches. The CDR3 loop spans 16 amino acids. In nucleotides, the CDR3 is TGTGCCAGCAGCTTAGACCCCGGGACAGGGGTGTACGAGCAGTACTTC. As protein: CASSLDPGTGVYEQYF.